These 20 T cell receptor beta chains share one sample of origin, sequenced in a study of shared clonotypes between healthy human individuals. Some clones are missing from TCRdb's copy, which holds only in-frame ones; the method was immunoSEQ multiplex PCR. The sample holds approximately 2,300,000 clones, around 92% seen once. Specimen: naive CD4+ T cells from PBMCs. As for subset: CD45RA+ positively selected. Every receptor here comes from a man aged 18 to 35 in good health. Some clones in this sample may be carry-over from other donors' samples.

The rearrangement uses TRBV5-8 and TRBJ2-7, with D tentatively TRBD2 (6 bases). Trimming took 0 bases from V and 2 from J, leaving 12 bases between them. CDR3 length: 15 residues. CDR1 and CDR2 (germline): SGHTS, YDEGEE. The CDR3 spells CASSLGPTGAYEQYF. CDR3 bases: TGTGCCAGCAGCTTGGGGCCTACGGGAGCCTACGAGCAGTACTTC.

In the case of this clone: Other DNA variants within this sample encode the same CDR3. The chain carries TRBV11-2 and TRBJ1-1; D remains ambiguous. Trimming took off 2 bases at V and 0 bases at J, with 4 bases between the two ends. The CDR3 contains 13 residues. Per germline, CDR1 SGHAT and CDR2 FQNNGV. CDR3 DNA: TGTGCCAGCAGCTTACGATTGAACACTGAAGCTTTCTTT. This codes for CASSLRLNTEAFF. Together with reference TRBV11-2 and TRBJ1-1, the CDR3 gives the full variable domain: EAGVAQSPRYKIIEKRQSVAFWCNPISGHATLYWYQQILGQGPKLLIQFQNNGVVDDSQLPKDRFSAERLKGVDSTLKIQPAKLEDSAVYLCASSLRLNTEAFFGQGTRLTVV.

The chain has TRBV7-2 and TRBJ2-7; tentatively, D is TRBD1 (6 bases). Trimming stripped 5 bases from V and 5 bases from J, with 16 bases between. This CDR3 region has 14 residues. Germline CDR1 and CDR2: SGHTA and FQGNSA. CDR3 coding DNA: TGTGCCAGCAGCCGAGCAGGGGCTGGCGACGAGCAGTACTTC. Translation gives CASSRAGAGDEQYF. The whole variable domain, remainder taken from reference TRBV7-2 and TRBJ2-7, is GAGVSQSPSNKVTEKGKDVELRCDPISGHTALYWYRQSLGQGLEFLIYFQGNSAPDKSGLPSDRFSAERTGGSVSTLTIQRTQQEDSAVYLCASSRAGAGDEQYFGPGTRLTVT.

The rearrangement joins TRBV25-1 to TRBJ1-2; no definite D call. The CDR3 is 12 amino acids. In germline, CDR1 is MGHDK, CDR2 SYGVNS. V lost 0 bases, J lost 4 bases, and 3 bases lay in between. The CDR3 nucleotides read TGTGCCAGCAGTGAATACGGCTATGGCTACACCTTC. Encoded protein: CASSEYGYGYTF.

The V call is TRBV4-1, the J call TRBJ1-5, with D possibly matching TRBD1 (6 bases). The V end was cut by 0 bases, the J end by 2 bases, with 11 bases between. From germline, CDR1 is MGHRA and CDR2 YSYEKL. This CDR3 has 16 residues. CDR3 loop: CASSQERGSGNQPQHF. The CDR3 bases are TGCGCCAGCAGCCAAGAGAGGGGGTCGGGCAATCAGCCCCAGCATTTT.

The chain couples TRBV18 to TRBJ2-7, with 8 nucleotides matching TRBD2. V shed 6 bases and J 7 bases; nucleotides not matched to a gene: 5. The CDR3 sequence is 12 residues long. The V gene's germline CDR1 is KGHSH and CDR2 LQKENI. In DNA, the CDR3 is TGTGCCAGCTCGCCGGCGGGGGGTGAGCAGTACTTC. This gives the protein CASSPAGGEQYF. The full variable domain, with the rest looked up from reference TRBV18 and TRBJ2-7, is NAGVMQNPRHLVRRRGQEARLRCSPMKGHSHVYWYRQLPEEGLKFMVYLQKENIIDESGMPKERFSAEFPKEGPSILRIQQVVRGDSAAYFCASSPAGGEQYFGPGTRLTVT.

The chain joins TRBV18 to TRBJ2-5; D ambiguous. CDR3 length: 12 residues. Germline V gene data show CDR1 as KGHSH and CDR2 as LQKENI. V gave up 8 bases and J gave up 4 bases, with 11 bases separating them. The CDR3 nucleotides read TGTGCCAGCCGACGCACTGGAGAGACCCAGTACTTC. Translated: CASRRTGETQYF.

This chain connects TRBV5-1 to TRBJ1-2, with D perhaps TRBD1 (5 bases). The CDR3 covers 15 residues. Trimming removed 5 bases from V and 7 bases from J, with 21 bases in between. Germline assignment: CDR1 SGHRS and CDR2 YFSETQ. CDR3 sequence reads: CASRIRDDLPLGYTF. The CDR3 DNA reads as TGCGCCAGCAGGATTCGGGACGATTTGCCCCTTGGCTACACCTTC.

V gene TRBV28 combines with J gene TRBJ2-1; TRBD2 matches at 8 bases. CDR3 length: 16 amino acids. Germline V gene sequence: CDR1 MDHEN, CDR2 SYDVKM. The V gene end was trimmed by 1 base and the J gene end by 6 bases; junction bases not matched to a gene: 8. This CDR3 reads CASSLSSGSGLNEQFF. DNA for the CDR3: TGTGCCAGCAGTTTATCCAGCGGGAGTGGTCTCAATGAGCAGTTCTTC.

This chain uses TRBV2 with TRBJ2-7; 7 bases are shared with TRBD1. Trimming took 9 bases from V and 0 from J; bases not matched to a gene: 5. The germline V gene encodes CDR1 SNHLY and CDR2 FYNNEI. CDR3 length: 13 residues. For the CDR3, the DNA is TGTGCCAGGGGGGACAGCTTCTCCTACGAGCAGTACTTC. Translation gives CARGDSFSYEQYF.

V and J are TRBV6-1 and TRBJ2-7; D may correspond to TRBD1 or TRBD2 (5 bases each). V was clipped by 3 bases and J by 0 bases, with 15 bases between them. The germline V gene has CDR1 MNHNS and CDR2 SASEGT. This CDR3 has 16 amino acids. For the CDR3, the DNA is TGTGCCAGCAGTGACCGAGGGGCCGCCTCCTCCTACGAGCAGTACTTC. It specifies CASSDRGAASSYEQYF.

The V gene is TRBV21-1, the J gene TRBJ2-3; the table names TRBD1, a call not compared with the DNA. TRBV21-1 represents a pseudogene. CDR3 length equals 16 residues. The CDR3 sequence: CASSDRQLPSTDTQYF. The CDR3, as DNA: TGTGCCAGCAGCGATAGACAGTTACCTAGCACAGATACGCAGTATTTT.

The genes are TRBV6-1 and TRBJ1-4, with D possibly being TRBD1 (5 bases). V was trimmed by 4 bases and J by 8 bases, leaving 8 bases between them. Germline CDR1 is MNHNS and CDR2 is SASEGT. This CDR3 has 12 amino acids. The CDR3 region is CASSVWGEKLFF. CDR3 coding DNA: TGTGCCAGCAGTGTATGGGGGGAAAAACTGTTTTTT.

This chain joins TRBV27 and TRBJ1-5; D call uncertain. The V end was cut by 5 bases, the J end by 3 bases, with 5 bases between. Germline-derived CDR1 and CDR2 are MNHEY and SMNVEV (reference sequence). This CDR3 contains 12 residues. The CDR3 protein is CASSPINQPQHF. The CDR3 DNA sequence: TGTGCCAGCAGTCCAATCAATCAGCCCCAGCATTTT.

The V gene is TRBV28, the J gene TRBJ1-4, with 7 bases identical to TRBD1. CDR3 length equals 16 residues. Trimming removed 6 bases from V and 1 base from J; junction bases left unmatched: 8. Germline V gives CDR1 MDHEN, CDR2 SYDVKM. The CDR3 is CASRPTGMVTNEKLFF. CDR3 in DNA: TGTGCCAGCAGACCGACAGGGATGGTAACTAATGAAAAACTGTTTTTT.

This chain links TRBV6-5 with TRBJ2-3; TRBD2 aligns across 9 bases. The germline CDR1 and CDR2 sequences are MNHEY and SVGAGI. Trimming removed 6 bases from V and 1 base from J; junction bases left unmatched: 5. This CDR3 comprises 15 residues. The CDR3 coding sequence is TGTGCCAGCAGATTGATAGCGGGAGGCACAGATACGCAGTATTTT. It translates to CASRLIAGGTDTQYF.

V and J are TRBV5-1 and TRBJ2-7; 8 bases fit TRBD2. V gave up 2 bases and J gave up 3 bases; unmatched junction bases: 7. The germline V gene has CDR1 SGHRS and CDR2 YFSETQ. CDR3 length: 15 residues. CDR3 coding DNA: TGCGCCAGCAGCTTAAGCGGGAGACTGGGCTACGAGCAGTACTTC. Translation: CASSLSGRLGYEQYF.

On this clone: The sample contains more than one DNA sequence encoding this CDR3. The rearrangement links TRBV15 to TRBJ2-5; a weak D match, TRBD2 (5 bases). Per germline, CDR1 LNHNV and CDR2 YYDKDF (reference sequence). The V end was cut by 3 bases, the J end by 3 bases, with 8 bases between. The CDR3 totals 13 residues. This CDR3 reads CATSRGREETQYF. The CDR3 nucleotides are TGTGCCACCAGCAGGGGGAGAGAAGAGACCCAGTACTTC.

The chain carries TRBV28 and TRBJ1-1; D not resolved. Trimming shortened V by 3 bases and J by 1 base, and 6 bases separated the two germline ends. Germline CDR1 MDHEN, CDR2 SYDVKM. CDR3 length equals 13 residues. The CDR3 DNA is TGTGCCAGCAGTTTCCTTCAGAACACTGAAGCTTTCTTT. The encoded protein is CASSFLQNTEAFF.

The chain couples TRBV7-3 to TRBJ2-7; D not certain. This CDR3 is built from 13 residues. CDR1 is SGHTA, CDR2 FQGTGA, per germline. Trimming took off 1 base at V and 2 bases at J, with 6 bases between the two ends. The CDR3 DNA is TGTGCCAGCAGCTTAATACATCCCTACGAGCAGTACTTC. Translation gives CASSLIHPYEQYF.